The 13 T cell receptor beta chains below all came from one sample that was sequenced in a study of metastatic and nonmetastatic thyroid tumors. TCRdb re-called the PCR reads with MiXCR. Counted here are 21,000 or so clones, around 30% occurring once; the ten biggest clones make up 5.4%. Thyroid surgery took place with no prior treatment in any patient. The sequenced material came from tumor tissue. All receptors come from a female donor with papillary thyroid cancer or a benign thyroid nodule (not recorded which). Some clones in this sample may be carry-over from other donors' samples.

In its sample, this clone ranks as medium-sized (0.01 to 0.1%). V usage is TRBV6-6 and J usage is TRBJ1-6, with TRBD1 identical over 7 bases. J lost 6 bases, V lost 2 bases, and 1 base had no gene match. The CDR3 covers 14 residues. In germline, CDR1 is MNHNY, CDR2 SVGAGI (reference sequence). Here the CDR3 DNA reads TGTGCCAGCAGTTACAACAGGGGTAATTCACCCCTCCACTTT. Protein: CASSYNRGNSPLHF.

The CDR3 DNA reads as TGTGCCAGCAGCCAAGGGGATCAAGGGGAGCTGTTTTTT. This translates into CASSQGDQGELFF. The chain is built from TRBV3-1 and TRBJ2-2, with D unclear. This CDR3 is 13 amino acids long. Trimming took off 1 base at V and 8 bases at J, with 8 bases between the two ends. Germline V CDR1 and CDR2: LGHDT, YNNKEL (reference sequence).

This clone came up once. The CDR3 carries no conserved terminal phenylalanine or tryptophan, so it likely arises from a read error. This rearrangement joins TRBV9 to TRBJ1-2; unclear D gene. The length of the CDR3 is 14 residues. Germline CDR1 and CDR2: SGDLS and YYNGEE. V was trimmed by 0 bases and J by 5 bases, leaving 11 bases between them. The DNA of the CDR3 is TGTGCCAGCAGCGTAGGGGGAGTAGAATATGGCTACACCATC. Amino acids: CASSVGGVEYGYTI.

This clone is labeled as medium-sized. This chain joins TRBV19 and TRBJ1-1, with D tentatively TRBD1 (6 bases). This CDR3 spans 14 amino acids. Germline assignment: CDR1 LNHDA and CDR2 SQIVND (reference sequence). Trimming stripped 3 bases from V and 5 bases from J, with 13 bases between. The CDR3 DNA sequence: TGTGCCAGTAGTATTCAGGGGAGTGGGACTGAAGCTTTCTTT. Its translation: CASSIQGSGTEAFF.

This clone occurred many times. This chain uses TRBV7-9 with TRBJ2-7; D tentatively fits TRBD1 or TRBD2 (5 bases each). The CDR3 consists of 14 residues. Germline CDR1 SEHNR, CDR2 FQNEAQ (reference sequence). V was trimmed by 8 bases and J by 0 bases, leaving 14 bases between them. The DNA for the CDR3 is TGTGCCAGCGGCCGGGACCTGCACTCCTACGAGCAGTACTTC. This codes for CASGRDLHSYEQYF.

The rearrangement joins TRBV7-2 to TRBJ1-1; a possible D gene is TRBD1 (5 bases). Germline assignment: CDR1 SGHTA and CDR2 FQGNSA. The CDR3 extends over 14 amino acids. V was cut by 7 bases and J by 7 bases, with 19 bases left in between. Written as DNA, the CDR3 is TGTGCCAGCATCCCAAACTCATCAAGGGGTGAAGCTTTCTTT. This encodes CASIPNSSRGEAFF. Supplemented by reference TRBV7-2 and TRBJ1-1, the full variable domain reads GAGVSQSPSNKVTEKGKDVELRCDPISGHTALYWYRQSLGQGLEFLIYFQGNSAPDKSGLPSDRFSAERTGGSVSTLTIQRTQQEDSAVYLCASIPNSSRGEAFFGQGTRLTVV.

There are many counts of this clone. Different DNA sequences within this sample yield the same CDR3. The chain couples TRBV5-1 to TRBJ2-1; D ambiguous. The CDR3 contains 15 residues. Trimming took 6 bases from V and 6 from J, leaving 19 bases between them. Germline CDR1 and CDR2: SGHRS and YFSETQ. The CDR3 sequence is CASTRDGVVGNEQFF. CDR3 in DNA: TGCGCCAGCACAAGGGATGGGGTGGTTGGCAATGAGCAGTTCTTC.

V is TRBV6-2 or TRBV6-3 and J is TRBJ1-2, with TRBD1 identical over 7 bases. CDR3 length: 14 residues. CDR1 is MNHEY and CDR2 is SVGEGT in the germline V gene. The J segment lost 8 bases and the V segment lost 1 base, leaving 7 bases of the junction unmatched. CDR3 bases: TGTGCCAGCAGTTACTGGGACAGCCTTCGGGGCTACACCTTC. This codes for CASSYWDSLRGYTF.

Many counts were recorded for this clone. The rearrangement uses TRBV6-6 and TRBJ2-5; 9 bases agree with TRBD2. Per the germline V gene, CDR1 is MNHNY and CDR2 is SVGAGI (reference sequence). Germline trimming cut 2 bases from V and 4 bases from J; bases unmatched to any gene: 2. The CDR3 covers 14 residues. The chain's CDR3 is CASSYGRGGETQYF. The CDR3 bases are TGTGCCAGCAGTTACGGGCGGGGGGGAGAGACCCAGTACTTC.

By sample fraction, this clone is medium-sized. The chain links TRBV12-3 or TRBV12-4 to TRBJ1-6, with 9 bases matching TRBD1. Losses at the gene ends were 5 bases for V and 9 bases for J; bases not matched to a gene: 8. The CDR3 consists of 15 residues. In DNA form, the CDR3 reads TGTGCCAGCAGTACAGGACAGGGACAGGGTTCACCCCTCCACTTT. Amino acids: CASSTGQGQGSPLHF.

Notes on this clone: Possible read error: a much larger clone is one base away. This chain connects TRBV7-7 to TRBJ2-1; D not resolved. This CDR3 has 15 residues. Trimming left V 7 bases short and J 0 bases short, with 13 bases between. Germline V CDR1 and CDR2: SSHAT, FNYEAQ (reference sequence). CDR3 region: CASIFDSSSYNEQFF. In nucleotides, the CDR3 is TGTGCCAGCATCTTCGACTCAAGCTCCTACAATGAGCAGTTCTTC.

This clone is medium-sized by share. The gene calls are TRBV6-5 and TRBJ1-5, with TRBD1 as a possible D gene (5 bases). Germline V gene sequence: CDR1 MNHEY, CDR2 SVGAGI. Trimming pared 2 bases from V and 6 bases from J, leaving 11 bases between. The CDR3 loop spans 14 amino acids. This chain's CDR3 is CASSYDPRGQPQHF. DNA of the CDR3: TGTGCCAGCAGTTACGATCCGAGGGGTCAGCCCCAGCATTTT.

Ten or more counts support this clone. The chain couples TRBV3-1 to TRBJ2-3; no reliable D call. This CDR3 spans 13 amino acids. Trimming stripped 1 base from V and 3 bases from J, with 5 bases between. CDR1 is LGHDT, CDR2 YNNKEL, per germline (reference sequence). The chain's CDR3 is CASSQGGTDTQYF. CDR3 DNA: TGTGCCAGCAGCCAAGGTGGGACAGATACGCAGTATTTT.